Listed below are T cell receptor beta chains from one sample, sequenced in a study of cytomegalovirus exposure and HLA in healthy donors. The method was immunoSEQ multiplex PCR; TCRdb's version includes in-frame clones alone and lacks a portion of them. The profile shows more than 85,000 clones, around 15% of them singletons. Sequencing used PBMCs. Receptors originate from a female donor in good health and CMV-seronegative. Each CDR3 is given with its conserved first and last residue.

j_call v_call cdr3_aa
TRBJ2-1 TRBV9 CASNSAYNEQFF
- TRBV25-1 CASSDVTGGSFEQYF
TRBJ1-4 TRBV4-3 CASSQDRGNEKLFF
TRBJ1-1 TRBV5-8 CASTSISGVNTEAFF
TRBJ1-1 TRBV7-9 CASSQTGTGLMAEAFF
TRBJ2-7 TRBV19 CASSPQDRGYEQYF
TRBJ2-5 TRBV6-5 CASRPAGAWETQYF
TRBJ1-2 TRBV6-5 CASSAGYPGIYGYTF
TRBJ2-1 TRBV4-3 CASSQDPRGRGHNEQFF
TRBJ2-7 TRBV6-5 CASSPGLGNYEQYF
TRBJ2-1 TRBV11-3 CASSPRLAVYNEQFF
TRBJ1-1 TRBV28 CASSSGGINTEAFF
TRBJ2-3 TRBV5-1 CASSPGQSTDTQYF